This passage covers 10 T cell receptor beta chains from one sample sequenced in a study of shared clonotypes between healthy human individuals. Clones were read by immunoSEQ multiplex PCR, and TCRdb kept only the in-frame ones, dropping some. The sample consists of millions of clones, over 85% of them appearing once. Sequenced material: naive CD4+ T cells from PBMCs. The sample's subset: CD45RA+ positively selected. Receptor source: a man aged 18 to 30 in good health. Some clones in this sample may be carry-over from other donors' samples.

V is TRBV15 and J is TRBJ2-6; 8 nucleotides align to TRBD1. CDR1 is LNHNV and CDR2 is YYDKDF in the germline V gene (reference sequence). J gave up 13 bases and V 4 bases, and 6 bases lay outside the gene matches. The CDR3 covers 13 residues. The CDR3 loop is CATSTGQGGVLTF. The DNA of the CDR3 is TGTGCCACCAGCACCGGACAGGGCGGGGTCCTGACTTTC.

The CDR3 protein is CASSLSAGARAFF. The CDR3 nucleotides are TGTGCCAGCAGTTTATCGGCAGGGGCAAGAGCTTTCTTT. The rearrangement uses TRBV28 and TRBJ1-1, with a possible D match to TRBD1 (6 bases). CDR1 and CDR2 from the germline V gene are MDHEN and SYDVKM. The V and J ends lost 1 base and 10 bases respectively, with 13 bases between them. The CDR3 extends over 13 amino acids. The variable domain in full, completed from reference TRBV28 and TRBJ1-1, reads DVKVTQSSRYLVKRTGEKVFLECVQDMDHENMFWYRQDPGLGLRLIYFSYDVKMKEKGDIPEGYSVSREKKERFSLILESASTNQTSMYLCASSLSAGARAFFGQGTRLTVV.

V is TRBV19 and J is TRBJ2-5; D unresolved. The ends were cut back, 3 bases at V and 5 bases at J, with 7 bases in the middle. Germline-derived CDR1 and CDR2 are LNHDA and SQIVND (reference sequence). The CDR3 loop spans 12 amino acids. In DNA form, the CDR3 reads TGTGCCAGTAGTATTTCGGAGGAGACCCAGTACTTC. Translated: CASSISEETQYF.

V gene TRBV10-3 combines with J gene TRBJ1-5; a weak D match, TRBD1 (5 bases). V was shortened by 4 bases and J by 2 bases, with 12 bases between the two germline ends. Germline CDR1 and CDR2: ENHRY and SYGVKD. This CDR3 comprises 15 residues. CDR3 DNA sequence: TGTGCCATCAGTGGAGGCAGGGAAGGCAATCAGCCCCAGCATTTT. Protein: CAISGGREGNQPQHF.

The chain links TRBV15 to TRBJ1-4, with D unclear. Per the germline V gene, CDR1 is LNHNV and CDR2 is YYDKDF (reference sequence). Between the trimmed V and J ends, which lost 1 base and 0 bases, there was a span of 9 bases. CDR3 length: 16 residues. The CDR3 loop reads CATSRGATATNEKLFF. CDR3 bases: TGTGCCACCAGCAGAGGAGCAACGGCAACTAATGAAAAACTGTTTTTT.

V usage is TRBV14 and J usage is TRBJ2-5; 11 bases are shared with TRBD2. Germline assignment: CDR1 SGHDN and CDR2 FVKESK. This CDR3 is built from 16 residues. The junction had 7 bases not matched to a gene; V was cut back by 3 bases and J by 4 bases. The CDR3 sequence is CASSQDTSGSRETQYF. CDR3 nucleotide sequence: TGTGCCAGCAGCCAGGATACTAGCGGGAGTAGAGAGACCCAGTACTTC. Variable domain in full (rest from reference TRBV14 and TRBJ2-5): EAGVTQFPSHSVIEKGQTVTLRCDPISGHDNLYWYRRVMGKEIKFLLHFVKESKQDESGMPNNRFLAERTGGTYSTLKVQPAELEDSGVYFCASSQDTSGSRETQYFGPGTRLLVL.

The V gene is TRBV5-1, the J gene TRBJ2-3; 10 nucleotides match TRBD2. CDR3 length: 15 amino acids. Trimming took 4 bases from V and 2 from J; bases not matched to a gene: 4. Germline V gene data show CDR1 as SGHRS and CDR2 as YFSETQ. CDR3 sequence reads: CASSPSGRYTDTQYF. The CDR3 bases are TGCGCCAGCAGCCCTAGCGGGAGATACACAGATACGCAGTATTTT.

The CDR3 loop reads CASTTSWGHQETQYF. The CDR3 DNA sequence: TGTGCCAGTACCACCTCTTGGGGACACCAAGAGACCCAGTACTTC. The gene calls are TRBV19 and TRBJ2-5; D possibly uses TRBD1 or TRBD2 (5 bases each). Between the trimmed V and J ends, which lost 7 bases and 0 bases, there was a span of 15 bases. The CDR3 is 15 amino acids. Germline V gene data show CDR1 as LNHDA and CDR2 as SQIVND (reference sequence).

The V and J genes are TRBV5-1 and TRBJ2-7, with D perhaps being TRBD1 or TRBD2 (5 bases each). Germline-derived CDR1 and CDR2 are SGHRS and YFSETQ. Trimming removed 5 bases at V and 7 bases at J, with 13 bases between. The length of the CDR3 is 12 residues. CDR3 sequence: CASSQGAREQYF. In DNA, the CDR3 is TGCGCCAGCAGTCAGGGAGCAAGGGAGCAGTACTTC. The whole variable domain, remainder taken from reference TRBV5-1 and TRBJ2-7, is KAGVTQTPRYLIKTRGQQVTLSCSPISGHRSVSWYQQTPGQGLQFLFEYFSETQRNKGNFPGRFSGRQFSNSRSEMNVSTLELGDSALYLCASSQGAREQYFGPGTRLTVT.

This clone was found once. This chain uses TRBV5-4 with TRBJ1-1; D is unclear. Trimming stripped 0 bases from V and 2 bases from J, with 11 bases between. Looked up from germline, CDR1 is SGHNT and CDR2 is YYREEE (reference sequence). The CDR3 extends over 15 amino acids. CDR3 sequence reads: CASSLGRTGNTEAFF. DNA of the CDR3: TGTGCCAGCAGCTTGGGCAGGACGGGAAACACTGAAGCTTTCTTT.